This record concerns one TCR beta chain sequence. Its antigen is unknown. The data are from a study of blood T cells in healthy people across ages. Then a second PCR, running about 6 to 11 cycles, was carried out with a sample-barcoded 5' primer and a J-beta primer mix. All cDNA molecules were each tagged by a template-switch adaptor with 12 random nucleotides. TCRdb re-analysed the 5' RACE reads in MiXCR, keeping a single row per CDR3 protein. The sample contains more than 450,000 distinct CDR3 sequences, roughly a quarter of which appear only once. CDR3 length equals 17 residues. Germline lookup yields CDR1 SGHRS and CDR2 YFSETQ. Trimming stripped 3 bases from V and 2 bases from J, with 17 bases between. Broader study findings: Naive T cell percentage showed a strong correlation with the diversity of TCR beta.

The same specimen was also included in a second study, on T cells of mothers and their children. Per that paper: A primer called M1S, used in the second PCR, added sample barcodes and 2-4 random nucleotides.

Sequenced: blood. This chain uses TRBV5-1 with TRBJ2-2; D may correspond to TRBD1 or TRBD2 (5 bases each). The origin of this receptor is a boy aged 2-9 years in good health. CDR3 sequence (DNA): TGCGCCAGCAGCTACCTTGCCCGGGACCCCAACACCGGGGAGCTGTTTTTT. This sequence encodes CASSYLARDPNTGELFF. The whole variable domain, filled in from reference TRBV5-1 and TRBJ2-2, reads KAGVTQTPRYLIKTRGQQVTLSCSPISGHRSVSWYQQTPGQGLQFLFEYFSETQRNKGNFPGRFSGRQFSNSRSEMNVSTLELGDSALYLCASSYLARDPNTGELFFGEGSRLTVL.